Many counts were recorded for the clone carrying this T cell receptor beta chain. Its antigen is unknown. The data derive from a study of T-cell reconstitution after alpha-beta-depleted transplantation in children. V lost 3 bases and J lost 7; bases outside the gene matches: 3. Germline assignment: CDR1 DFQATT and CDR2 SNEGSKA (reference sequence). The CDR3 is 13 amino acids. TCRbeta library construction was performed incorporating unique molecular identifiers. Using its own MiXCR run on the PCR reads, TCRdb lists one record per CDR3 protein. This table has approximately 490,000 distinct CDR3 sequences, about 10% appearing once. Broader study findings: Alpha-beta T cells about two months after transplant reportedly derived from several hundred expanded graft clones. Some patients owed their high day-60 TCRbeta diversity to surviving recipient T cells and thymic progenitors.

The starting material was PBMCs, obtained before TCRalphabeta/CD19-depleted stem cell transplant. V and J are TRBV20-1 and TRBJ2-1; 10 bases fit TRBD2. This receptor was identified in a child aged 2 to 10 with inherited bone marrow failure, due to receive a stem cell transplant. CDR3 bases: TGCAGTGCTAGGGGGACTAGCGTAAATGAGCAGTTCTTC. Translation gives CSARGTSVNEQFF.